A single sample gave rise to the 17 T cell receptor beta chains below, sequenced in a study of T-cell reconstitution after alpha-beta-depleted transplantation in children. The authors prepared the TCRbeta library with unique molecular identifiers. TCRdb ran MiXCR on the PCR reads and lists one entry per CDR3 protein. The sample carries around 270,000 distinct CDR3 sequences, around 10% recorded once. This sample comprised PBMCs, obtained before TCRalphabeta/CD19-depleted stem cell transplant. The source is a boy younger than two with acute myeloid leukemia, due to receive a stem cell transplant.

The rearrangement uses TRBV9 and TRBJ2-7, with D tentatively TRBD2 (7 bases). The germline V gene encodes CDR1 SGDLS and CDR2 YYNGEE. The V end was cut by 2 bases, the J end by 4 bases, with 13 bases between. The CDR3 sequence is 14 residues long. CDR3 residues: CASSVGRGAYEQYF. In DNA form, the CDR3 reads TGTGCCAGCAGCGTGGGACGGGGGGCGTACGAGCAGTACTTC.

Note on this clonotype: No conserved phenylalanine or tryptophan is present at the end of the CDR3, so a read error is the likely explanation. The chain uses TRBV9 and TRBJ2-5, with a tentative D call TRBD1 (5 bases). Germline CDR1 and CDR2: SGDLS and YYNGEE. V lost 0 bases and J lost 2, with 17 bases in between. This CDR3 contains 17 residues. The CDR3 DNA is TGTGCCAGCAGCGTAGCTCCTACCCAGGGTTCTCAAGAGACCCAGTACTAC. Its translation is CASSVAPTQGSQETQYY.

This clonotype was seen ten or more times. The V gene is TRBV4-2, the J gene TRBJ1-1; D is possibly TRBD1 (6 bases). Germline V gives CDR1 LGHNA, CDR2 YNFKEQ. This CDR3 spans 15 amino acids. Trimming cost V 0 bases and J 0 bases, with 8 bases left between them. CDR3 bases: TGTGCCAGCAGCCAAGATGGGGGGCTGAACACTGAAGCTTTCTTT. Translated, it gives CASSQDGGLNTEAFF.

In its sample, this clonotype was seen many times. The chain has TRBV18 and TRBJ2-1, with D possibly being TRBD1 (6 bases). V was trimmed by 2 bases and J by 4 bases, leaving 12 bases between them. Germline V gives CDR1 KGHSH, CDR2 LQKENI. The CDR3 runs to 15 residues. The CDR3: CASSPTSGEYNEQFF. In DNA, the CDR3 is TGTGCCAGCTCACCAACGTCAGGGGAGTACAATGAGCAGTTCTTC.

This clonotype appeared many times. The CDR3 DNA follows: TGCGCCAGCAGCTTGGCCAGGGGACAGGGTCACGAGCAGTACTTC. It is translated as CASSLARGQGHEQYF. The chain has TRBV5-1 and TRBJ2-7; 9 nucleotides align to TRBD1. Unmatched junction bases numbered 6, after V lost 0 bases and J lost 5 bases. Germline V CDR1 and CDR2: SGHRS, YFSETQ. There are 15 residues in the CDR3.

This clonotype was recorded many times. The chain recombines TRBV6-2 or TRBV6-3 with TRBJ2-1; D gene unclear. The CDR3 is 15 amino acids. In germline, CDR1 is MNHEY, CDR2 SVGEGT. Between the trimmed V and J ends, which lost 6 bases and 4 bases, there was a span of 16 bases. The CDR3 sequence is CASSPDSLGYNEQFF. CDR3 sequence (DNA): TGTGCCAGCAGCCCCGACTCCCTCGGGTACAATGAGCAGTTCTTC.

In this sample, this clonotype turned up many times. This chain uses TRBV12-3 or TRBV12-4 with TRBJ2-3; 7 positions agree with TRBD1. The CDR3 has 17 residues. Trimming took 4 bases from V and 6 from J; bases not matched to a gene: 16. The CDR3 coding sequence is TGTGCCAGCAGTTCCACCGGGGCCAGGGGGAAGAGGGATACGCAGTATTTT. Translating it yields CASSSTGARGKRDTQYF.

A few counts support this clonotype. The J gene is TRBJ2-2, the V gene TRBV24-1; 9 bases are a match to TRBD1. The CDR3 is made up of 19 amino acids. V was pared by 5 bases and J by 0 bases, with 12 bases of the junction left unmatched. Germline loops: CDR1 KGHDR, CDR2 SFDVKD. The CDR3 loop is CATSGETGGFSPNTGELFF. In nucleotides, the CDR3 is TGTGCCACCAGTGGCGAGACAGGGGGATTTTCGCCGAACACCGGGGAGCTGTTTTTT.

This clonotype was detected ten times or more. The chain couples TRBV29-1 to TRBJ2-7; tentatively, D is TRBD1 (6 bases). V was shortened by 6 bases and J by 5 bases, with 17 bases between the two germline ends. Germline V gene lookup returns CDR1 SQVTM and CDR2 ANQGSEA. The CDR3 has 13 amino acids. The CDR3 loop reads CSVRRDISDEQYF. In nucleotides, the CDR3 is TGCAGCGTCCGAAGGGACATATCGGACGAGCAGTACTTC.

This clonotype occurred many times. This chain links TRBV11-2 with TRBJ2-1; D gene uncertain. Germline V gene lookup returns CDR1 SGHAT and CDR2 FQNNGV. The CDR3 extends over 16 amino acids. V lost 0 bases, J lost 1 base, and 10 bases lay in between. The CDR3 DNA reads as TGTGCCAGCAGCTTAGAGTGGGATTCATCCTACAATGAGCAGTTCTTC. It encodes CASSLEWDSSYNEQFF.

This clonotype occurred many times. The chain couples TRBV7-9 to TRBJ2-1; D uncertain. The CDR3 is made up of 15 amino acids. Germline loops: CDR1 SEHNR, CDR2 FQNEAQ (reference sequence). Trimming pared 3 bases from V and 0 bases from J, leaving 9 bases between. The CDR3 region is CASSFPQSSYNEQFF. The CDR3 DNA sequence: TGTGCCAGCAGCTTTCCCCAAAGCTCCTACAATGAGCAGTTCTTC.

This clonotype was detected ten times or more. The chain has TRBV7-3 and TRBJ2-3; the D gene is possibly TRBD1 (5 bases). In germline, CDR1 is SGHTA, CDR2 FQGTGA. V shed 2 bases and J shed 0 bases, with 15 bases lying between them. The CDR3 has 17 residues. CDR3 region: CASSLGHSAFSTDTQYF. The CDR3 DNA reads TGTGCCAGCAGCTTAGGACACAGTGCCTTTAGCACAGATACGCAGTATTTT.

This clonotype was counted ten times or more. The chain combines TRBV2 with TRBJ2-1; 11 bases are shared with TRBD2. CDR3 length: 15 amino acids. The trim removed 2 bases at V and 6 bases at J, leaving 3 bases unmatched. Germline CDR1 reads SNHLY; CDR2 reads FYNNEI. CDR3 bases: TGTGCCAGCAGTGAAACTAGCGGGAGTTTCAATGAGCAGTTCTTC. Encoded protein: CASSETSGSFNEQFF.

Many counts were recorded for this clonotype. The chain carries TRBV11-2 and TRBJ2-7, with TRBD2 as a possible D gene (6 bases). This CDR3 region has 20 residues. Germline V CDR1 and CDR2: SGHAT, FQNNGV. V was pared by 5 bases and J by 3 bases, with 32 bases between. CDR3 DNA sequence: TGTGCCAGCAGCGCACTTAGGCCGGGACCCGGAGGGATCCCTTACTACGAGCAGTACTTC. This encodes CASSALRPGPGGIPYYEQYF.

In this sample, this clonotype turned up many times. The chain has TRBV11-2 and TRBJ2-1, with D perhaps matching TRBD1 (5 bases). CDR3 length: 16 amino acids. Germline V lookup: CDR1 SGHAT, CDR2 FQNNGV. V was shortened by 4 bases and J by 5 bases, with 18 bases between the two germline ends. The CDR3 DNA follows: TGTGCCAGCAGCTCGCCCAGGAAGGGGTTAAACAATGAGCAGTTCTTC. This codes for CASSSPRKGLNNEQFF.

V and J are TRBV5-4 and TRBJ2-2, with D perhaps TRBD1 (6 bases). V gave up 4 bases and J gave up 5 bases, with 15 bases separating them. Germline V CDR1 and CDR2: SGHNT, YYREEE (reference sequence). The CDR3 sequence is 15 residues long. The CDR3 is CASSKPGHSTGELFF. DNA of the CDR3: TGTGCCAGCAGCAAACCGGGACACTCTACCGGGGAGCTGTTTTTT.

Many counts were recorded for this clonotype. The chain recombines TRBV6-5 with TRBJ2-5; 9 bases are a match to TRBD1. The CDR3 has 10 residues. J was trimmed by 9 bases and V by 8 bases; bases with no gene match: 1. CDR1 is MNHEY and CDR2 is SVGAGI in the germline V gene. The CDR3 region has the DNA TGTGCCAGCGGACAGGGGTCCCAGTACTTC. Translating gives CASGQGSQYF.